Following are 25 T cell receptor beta chains from one sample sequenced in a study of identical twins. TCRdb re-derived calls from the 5' RACE reads in MiXCR, one entry per CDR3 protein. Found here are a few hundred thousand distinct CDR3 sequences, approximately 10% of them singletons; the top ten hold roughly 3%. The same sample was also used in a study of yellow fever vaccine responses in identical twins.

Sequencing was carried out using PBMCs. The receptors derive from a woman between 18 and 29 years old in good health.

The gene calls are TRBV20-1 and TRBJ2-2, with 9 bases matching TRBD1. After removal of 5 bases from V and 2 bases from J, the junction contained 9 bases not matched to a gene. CDR3 length: 16 residues. Germline V CDR1 and CDR2: DFQATT, SNEGSKA (reference sequence). The CDR3, as DNA: TGCAGTGCTCGCCGGGACAGGGACTATAACACCGGGGAGCTGTTTTTT. Its translation is CSARRDRDYNTGELFF.

This clonotype was seen a few times. The J gene is TRBJ2-5, the V gene TRBV29-1, with D uncertain. The CDR3 loop spans 10 amino acids. The V end was cut by 5 bases, the J end by 5 bases, with 6 bases between. Germline V CDR1 and CDR2: SQVTM, ANQGSEA. DNA of the CDR3: TGCAGCGTTCTAGGCGAGACCCAGTACTTC. Translation gives CSVLGETQYF.

This clonotype was detected only a few times. The genes are TRBV6-1 and TRBJ2-7; perhaps TRBD2 as D (5 bases). Germline assignment: CDR1 MNHNS and CDR2 SASEGT. The length of the CDR3 is 15 residues. Trimming shortened V by 7 bases and J by 0 bases, and 16 bases separated the two germline ends. The CDR3, as DNA: TGTGCCAGCACCAACGGGGTCCCGCCCTCCTACGAGCAGTACTTC. Translating it yields CASTNGVPPSYEQYF.

The chain couples TRBV6-4 to TRBJ2-1; 9 bases line up with TRBD2. After removal of 5 bases from V and 8 bases from J, the junction contained 13 bases not matched to a gene. The CDR3 has 16 residues. Looked up from germline, CDR1 is MRHNA and CDR2 is SNTAGT. CDR3 sequence reads: CASSRTSDSVYDEQFF. Here the CDR3 DNA reads TGTGCCAGCAGTCGGACTAGCGATTCGGTTTACGATGAGCAGTTCTTC.

The chain combines TRBV12-3 or TRBV12-4 with TRBJ1-5, with D possibly matching TRBD1 (5 bases). The V gene lost 6 bases and the J gene lost 4 bases, with 7 bases spanning the gap. The CDR3 consists of 12 residues. For the CDR3, the DNA is TGTGCCAGCAGAAGACAGAATCAGCCCCAGCATTTT. Protein product: CASRRQNQPQHF.

This clonotype has more than one count but fewer than ten. The chain is built from TRBV7-2 and TRBJ2-5, with 8 positions matching TRBD1. Germline V gene sequence: CDR1 SGHTA, CDR2 FQGNSA. The CDR3 runs to 15 residues. Losses at the gene ends were 4 bases for V and 2 bases for J; bases not matched to a gene: 6. The CDR3 sequence is CASSSGGDPQETQYF. The CDR3, as DNA: TGTGCCAGCAGCTCAGGGGGCGACCCGCAAGAGACCCAGTACTTC.

As to this clonotype: Since a much larger clone is just one base distant, this may be a read error. This chain links TRBV6-2 or TRBV6-3 with TRBJ2-5; TRBD2 might be the D (5 bases). The germline gives CDR1 MNHEY, CDR2 SVGEGT. This CDR3 is 14 amino acids long. CDR3 sequence (DNA): TGTGACAGCAGTCCGACGGGATCCCAAGAGACCCAGTACTTC. Its protein is CDSSPTGSQETQYF.

V and J are TRBV6-1 and TRBJ2-5; 8 nucleotides agree with TRBD2. Germline CDR1 MNHNS, CDR2 SASEGT. V lost 6 bases, J lost 5 bases, and 17 bases stayed unmatched. This CDR3 is built from 17 residues. The CDR3 DNA sequence: TGTGCCAGCAGATCTGTCTACGGGAGGGCCGGGGGCGAGACCCAGTACTTC. Translation: CASRSVYGRAGGETQYF.

The genes are TRBV5-6 and TRBJ2-5, with 14 positions matching TRBD2. This CDR3 contains 15 residues. Germline CDR1 and CDR2: SGHDT and YYEEEE. Trimming took 4 bases from V and 10 from J; bases not matched to a gene: 9. For the CDR3, the DNA is TGTGCCAGCAGCCCGCCGGGACTAGCGGGAGCTCGCCAGTACTTC. The encoded protein is CASSPPGLAGARQYF.

The chain employs TRBV4-1 and TRBJ2-5; 7 nucleotides align to TRBD1. Germline values: CDR1 MGHRA, CDR2 YSYEKL. CDR3 size: 15 residues. Germline trimming cut 1 base from V and 3 bases from J; bases unmatched to any gene: 5. The CDR3 is CASSQVIQGKETQYF. The CDR3 coding sequence is TGCGCCAGCAGCCAAGTTATACAGGGGAAAGAGACCCAGTACTTC.

This clonotype appeared many times. The gene calls are TRBV6-2 or TRBV6-3 and TRBJ2-7; 8 bases map to TRBD2. The CDR3 length is 15 residues. The J segment lost 0 bases and the V segment lost 2 bases, leaving 3 bases of the junction unmatched. CDR1 is MNHEY, CDR2 SVGEGT, per germline. This CDR3 is CASSYRSGSSYEQYF. CDR3 nucleotides: TGTGCCAGCAGTTACCGAAGCGGGAGCTCCTACGAGCAGTACTTC.

The chain employs TRBV27 and TRBJ2-5; 15 bases agree with TRBD2. Germline V gene lookup returns CDR1 MNHEY and CDR2 SMNVEV (reference sequence). V was pared by 6 bases and J by 5 bases, with 16 bases of the junction left unmatched. The CDR3 length is 19 residues. The CDR3 is CASRDITPGLAGGWETQYF. DNA of the CDR3: TGTGCCAGCAGAGACATTACACCGGGACTAGCGGGAGGATGGGAGACCCAGTACTTC.

This clonotype was detected only a few times. Germline and junction disagree at one end, which may indicate a read error. The chain has TRBV12-3 or TRBV12-4 and TRBJ2-4; 7 nucleotides match TRBD1. The CDR3 is 15 residues long. CDR3 region: CASMGTDRWENIQCF. In DNA form, the CDR3 reads TGTGCCAGCATGGGGACAGACCGGTGGGAAAACATTCAGTGCTTC.

There are a few counts of this clonotype. The CDR3 spells CSVGTGFEKLFF. The CDR3 DNA reads TGCAGCGTTGGGACAGGCTTCGAAAAACTGTTTTTT. The rearrangement uses TRBV29-1 and TRBJ1-4, with 7 bases lining up with TRBD1. With V trimmed by 4 bases and J by 8 bases, 4 bases remained unmatched. This CDR3 region has 12 residues. CDR1 and CDR2 from the germline V gene are SQVTM and ANQGSEA.

The table lists this clonotype with a few counts. The genes are TRBV29-1 and TRBJ2-3, with D unclear. CDR3 length: 16 residues. Trimming removed 1 base at V and 3 bases at J, with 17 bases between. The germline gives CDR1 SQVTM, CDR2 ANQGSEA. The CDR3 DNA reads TGCAGCGTTGAAGGCCCTAGTCCGATGGCAACAGATACGCAGTATTTT. It is translated as CSVEGPSPMATDTQYF.

The table lists this clonotype with a few counts. This chain joins TRBV28 and TRBJ1-6, with a weak D call TRBD1 (5 bases). V lost 2 bases and J 3 bases, leaving 5 bases between the germline ends. Germline values: CDR1 MDHEN, CDR2 SYDVKM. The CDR3 is 14 amino acids. In DNA form, the CDR3 reads TGTGCCAGCAGTTTAAGGGGCTATAATTCACCCCTCCACTTT. Encoded protein: CASSLRGYNSPLHF.

This clonotype was counted many times. This chain links TRBV12-3 or TRBV12-4 with TRBJ1-2, with no clear D. The CDR3 is 13 amino acids. Trimming shortened V by 3 bases and J by 5 bases, and 10 bases separated the two germline ends. DNA for the CDR3: TGTGCCAGCAGTTTGAACGGAAGATATGGCTACACCTTC. Protein sequence: CASSLNGRYGYTF.

The genes are TRBV18 and TRBJ1-4; TRBD1 might be the D (5 bases). The germline V and J ends were trimmed by 8 bases and 4 bases, with 11 bases remaining between them. Germline CDR1 reads KGHSH; CDR2 reads LQKENI. CDR3 size: 13 residues. In DNA form, the CDR3 reads TGTGCCAGCGCCCAGGGAGTTAATGAAAAACTGTTTTTT. Its translation is CASAQGVNEKLFF.

The genes are TRBV27 and TRBJ2-2, with TRBD2 as a possible D gene (6 bases). Germline CDR1 MNHEY, CDR2 SMNVEV (reference sequence). Trimming removed 4 bases at V and 6 bases at J, with 15 bases between. The CDR3 sequence is 15 residues long. CDR3 bases: TGTGCCAGCAGTTACGATCCCGGGAGTTCCGGGGAGCTGTTTTTT. This translates into CASSYDPGSSGELFF.

This clonotype has only a few counts. This chain connects TRBV20-1 to TRBJ1-5; D remains unclear. Germline-derived CDR1 and CDR2 are DFQATT and SNEGSKA (reference sequence). The CDR3 consists of 13 residues. The V gene lost 7 bases and the J gene lost 1 base, with 11 bases spanning the gap. CDR3 DNA sequence: TGCAGTGTCTGGGGATTCAGCAATCAGCCCCAGCATTTT. Translated, it gives CSVWGFSNQPQHF.

The J gene is TRBJ1-2, the V gene TRBV20-1, with 7 positions matching TRBD1. Germline loops: CDR1 DFQATT, CDR2 SNEGSKA (reference sequence). Unmatched junction bases numbered 8, after V lost 1 base and J lost 6 bases. The CDR3 is made up of 14 amino acids. In nucleotides, the CDR3 is TGCAGTGCTAGAGGGATGGACAGGCTCCATGGCTACACCTTC. Translated, it gives CSARGMDRLHGYTF.

This clonotype was picked up a small number of times. J is TRBJ2-6 and V is TRBV25-1, with D uncertain. The CDR3 is 16 amino acids. CDR1 is MGHDK and CDR2 is SYGVNS in the germline V gene. V was clipped by 0 bases and J by 0 bases, with 6 bases between them. The CDR3 is CASSEYKSSGANVLTF. DNA for the CDR3: TGTGCCAGCAGTGAATATAAGTCCTCTGGGGCCAACGTCCTGACTTTC.

The sample holds a few counts of this clonotype. This rearrangement joins TRBV4-2 to TRBJ2-7; 8 bases agree with TRBD2. CDR1 LGHNA and CDR2 YNFKEQ come from the germline V gene. This CDR3 contains 17 residues. V was pared by 4 bases and J by 0 bases, with 11 bases of the junction left unmatched. CDR3 DNA sequence: TGTGCCAGCAGCCCCCAGGGTTGGCGGGAGGACTCCTACGAGCAGTACTTC. Protein: CASSPQGWREDSYEQYF.

The CDR3 protein is CASTPAGGSYNEQFF. The CDR3 DNA is TGTGCCAGCACCCCAGCGGGAGGGTCCTACAATGAGCAGTTCTTC. The chain is built from TRBV27 and TRBJ2-1; 10 nucleotides agree with TRBD2. The CDR3 loop spans 15 amino acids. With 7 bases clipped from V and 1 base from J, the junction kept 4 bases outside the gene matches. CDR1 is MNHEY, CDR2 SMNVEV, per germline (reference sequence).

Only a few counts were recorded for this clonotype. This chain connects TRBV9 to TRBJ2-5; D uncertain. The CDR3 totals 15 residues. Per germline, CDR1 SGDLS and CDR2 YYNGEE. V lost 1 base, J lost 3 bases, and 13 bases lay in between. The CDR3 DNA sequence: TGTGCCAGCAGCGTAATAAGGTTGCTGGAAGAGACCCAGTACTTC. Translated, it gives CASSVIRLLEETQYF.